This entry concerns a single T cell receptor beta chain. Its specificity is not known. The individuals who served as donors were healthy Caucasians living in Russia, aged roughly 6 to 100. A second PCR, run for roughly 7 to 12 cycles, used a sample-barcoded 5' primer plus a J-beta primer mix. Each cDNA was tagged by a template-switch adaptor containing 12 random nucleotides. MiXCR, applied by TCRdb to the 5' RACE reads, yields one record per CDR3 protein. The data hold 800,000 to 1,000,000 distinct CDR3 sequences, with under 50% observed a single time. The sample is drawn from a study of blood T cells in healthy people across ages. Study outcomes and limitations: The CMV status of each donor remained undetermined, and this could have confounded shifts in expanded clonotypes. Roughly linearly, TCR beta diversity per million T cells fell as age increased.

The CDR3 has 18 residues. The germline V gene has CDR1 KGHSH and CDR2 LQKENI. This receptor was obtained from a young man in good health. The rearrangement joins TRBV18 to TRBJ2-5, with TRBD2 matching 10 bases. The J call is uncertain, as TRBJ2-7 better fits the DNA end. Sequencing was carried out using blood. This CDR3 reads CASSPSPGLATISHEQYF. The CDR3 DNA follows: TGTGCCAGCTCACCATCGCCGGGACTAGCGACGATTTCCCACGAGCAGTACTTC.